A selection of T cell receptor beta chains follows, all from one sample in a study of blood T cell repertoires in COVID-19. TCRdb keeps only in-frame clones here, not all; method: immunoSEQ multiplex PCR. The sample yields 150,000 to 200,000 clones, about 88% seen once. The sequencing sample was made of peripheral blood. Every receptor here comes from a man aged 55 to 70 with acute or convalescent COVID-19. CDR3s include the opening cysteine and the closing phenylalanine or tryptophan. Fields, in order: clone size, D gene, V gene, J gene, CDR3 protein, CDR3 DNA. The D gene is left open where the match is weak. The listing skips clone size in some rows; elsewhere it reads once, few, many or a size class.

abundance: .
d_gene: TRBD1
v_gene: TRBV18
j_gene: TRBJ1-3
CDR3aa: CASSPRTGENTIYF
CDR3nt: TGTGCCAGCTCACCCAGGACAGGGGAAAACACCATATATTTT

abundance: .
d_gene: .
v_gene: TRBV12-3/TRBV12-4
j_gene: TRBJ1-2
CDR3aa: CASSSLRGGYTF
CDR3nt: TGTGCCAGCAGTTCTCTGCGGGGTGGCTACACCTTC

abundance: .
d_gene: TRBD2
v_gene: TRBV24-1
j_gene: TRBJ2-1
CDR3aa: CATSDPTGGNEQFF
CDR3nt: TGTGCCACCAGTGATCCCACCGGGGGGAATGAGCAGTTCTTC

abundance: .
d_gene: .
v_gene: TRBV3-1/TRBV3-2
j_gene: TRBJ1-2
CDR3aa: CASSQRAAGLYGYTF
CDR3nt: TGTGCCAGCAGCCAACGAGCGGCGGGCCTCTATGGCTACACCTTC

abundance: once
d_gene: .
v_gene: TRBV3-1/TRBV3-2
j_gene: TRBJ1-2
CDR3aa: CASSQVPGQSYGYTF
CDR3nt: TGTGCCAGCAGCCAAGTTCCGGGACAATCCTATGGCTACACCTTC

abundance: .
d_gene: .
v_gene: TRBV27
j_gene: TRBJ2-3
CDR3aa: CASSLGGPGDTQYF
CDR3nt: TGTGCCAGCAGTTTAGGGGGCCCCGGGGATACGCAGTATTTT

abundance: .
d_gene: .
v_gene: TRBV4-2
j_gene: TRBJ2-2
CDR3aa: CASSHRGHTNTGELFF
CDR3nt: TGTGCCAGCAGCCACCGCGGACACACGAACACCGGGGAGCTGTTTTTT

abundance: once
d_gene: TRBD1
v_gene: TRBV24-1
j_gene: TRBJ1-4
CDR3aa: CATSDSADRGTPNEKLFF
CDR3nt: TGTGCCACCAGTGACTCCGCGGACAGGGGCACCCCTAATGAAAAACTGTTTTTT

abundance: .
d_gene: TRBD1
v_gene: TRBV15
j_gene: TRBJ2-5
CDR3aa: CAAIRNRGHQETQYF
CDR3nt: TGTGCCGCTATTCGAAACAGGGGGCACCAAGAGACCCAGTACTTC

abundance: many
d_gene: TRBD2
v_gene: TRBV19
j_gene: TRBJ2-3
CDR3aa: CASSSSPAGAADTQYF
CDR3nt: TGTGCCAGTAGTTCCAGCCCGGCGGGAGCCGCAGATACGCAGTATTTT

abundance: .
d_gene: .
v_gene: TRBV3-1/TRBV3-2
j_gene: TRBJ1-4
CDR3aa: CASSQEPTEVEKLFF
CDR3nt: TGTGCCAGCAGCCAAGAGCCCACCGAGGTTGAAAAACTGTTTTTT

abundance: .
d_gene: TRBD2
v_gene: TRBV30
j_gene: TRBJ2-1
CDR3aa: CAWKLPGLILGCISSGSTWWQFF
CDR3nt: TGTGCCTGGAAACTACCGGGACTAATTCTAGGCTGTATATCTAGCGGGAGTACTTGGTGGCAGTTCTTC

abundance: .
d_gene: .
v_gene: TRBV3-1/TRBV3-2
j_gene: TRBJ1-5
CDR3aa: CASSPGRPGSNQPQHF
CDR3nt: TGTGCCAGCAGCCCTGGGCGCCCAGGCAGCAATCAGCCCCAGCATTTT

abundance: .
d_gene: .
v_gene: TRBV6-4
j_gene: TRBJ2-2
CDR3aa: CASSDSTGKRELFF
CDR3nt: TGTGCCAGCAGTGACTCAACAGGGAAGAGAGAGCTGTTTTTT

abundance: .
d_gene: .
v_gene: TRBV7-8
j_gene: TRBJ1-2
CDR3aa: CASSSYRENYGYTF
CDR3nt: TGTGCCAGCAGCTCCTACAGGGAAAACTATGGCTACACCTTC

abundance: .
d_gene: .
v_gene: TRBV19
j_gene: TRBJ1-4
CDR3aa: CASSIVSGVGEKLFF
CDR3nt: TGTGCCAGTAGTATAGTATCAGGGGTGGGAGAAAAACTGTTTTTT

abundance: .
d_gene: TRBD1
v_gene: TRBV5-4
j_gene: TRBJ1-4
CDR3aa: CASSFGQGYEKLFF
CDR3nt: TGTGCCAGCAGCTTCGGACAGGGATATGAAAAACTGTTTTTT

abundance: .
d_gene: TRBD1
v_gene: TRBV19
j_gene: TRBJ2-3
CDR3aa: CASSSTGQGAKSDTQYF
CDR3nt: TGTGCCAGTAGTTCGACGGGACAGGGGGCGAAATCGGATACGCAGTATTTT

abundance: .
d_gene: .
v_gene: TRBV12-1
j_gene: TRBJ2-3
CDR3aa: CASITGEIPDTQYF
CDR3nt: TGTGCCAGCATCACAGGGGAGATCCCAGATACGCAGTATTTT

abundance: .
d_gene: TRBD2
v_gene: TRBV5-1
j_gene: TRBJ2-3
CDR3aa: CASSWEAGGADTQYF
CDR3nt: TGCGCCAGCAGCTGGGAAGCGGGGGGCGCAGATACGCAGTATTTT

abundance: .
d_gene: TRBD2
v_gene: TRBV19
j_gene: TRBJ2-3
CDR3aa: CASRGTSGTFNTQYF
CDR3nt: TGTGCCAGTAGAGGGACTAGCGGGACTTTCAATACGCAGTATTTT

abundance: few
d_gene: TRBD2
v_gene: TRBV10-3
j_gene: TRBJ2-7
CDR3aa: CAISGGGGEQYF
CDR3nt: TGTGCCATCAGTGGGGGGGGTGGCGAGCAGTACTTC

abundance: .
d_gene: TRBD1
v_gene: TRBV7-9
j_gene: TRBJ1-4
CDR3aa: CASSQTGGREKLFF
CDR3nt: TGTGCCAGCAGCCAGACAGGGGGCCGGGAAAAACTGTTTTTT

abundance: .
d_gene: TRBD1
v_gene: TRBV7-2
j_gene: TRBJ1-1
CDR3aa: CASSWGQTNTEAFF
CDR3nt: TGTGCCAGCAGCTGGGGACAGACCAACACTGAAGCTTTCTTT

abundance: .
d_gene: TRBD1
v_gene: TRBV6-5
j_gene: TRBJ2-2
CDR3aa: CASSSPGQKGTGELFF
CDR3nt: TGTGCCAGCAGTTCACCGGGACAGAAGGGCACCGGGGAGCTGTTTTTT

abundance: once
d_gene: TRBD2
v_gene: TRBV7-9
j_gene: TRBJ2-1
CDR3aa: CASSLAGATSGEQFF
CDR3nt: TGTGCCAGCAGCTTAGCGGGAGCCACTAGCGGTGAGCAGTTCTTC

abundance: .
d_gene: .
v_gene: TRBV11-1
j_gene: TRBJ2-4
CDR3aa: CASSPSFGGKNIQYF
CDR3nt: TGTGCCAGCAGCCCGTCGTTTGGGGGGAAAAACATTCAGTACTTC

abundance: few
d_gene: .
v_gene: TRBV6-1
j_gene: TRBJ1-6
CDR3aa: CASSEAPGNSPLHF
CDR3nt: TGTGCCAGCAGTGAAGCCCCAGGGAATTCACCCCTCCACTTT

abundance: .
d_gene: .
v_gene: TRBV6-5
j_gene: TRBJ2-1
CDR3aa: CASRGDSPYNEQFF
CDR3nt: TGTGCCAGCAGAGGGGACTCTCCCTACAATGAGCAGTTCTTC

abundance: .
d_gene: TRBD1
v_gene: TRBV7-3
j_gene: TRBJ2-6
CDR3aa: CASSQGAGANVLTF
CDR3nt: TGTGCCAGCAGCCAGGGGGCTGGGGCCAACGTCCTGACTTTC

abundance: few
d_gene: TRBD1
v_gene: TRBV2
j_gene: TRBJ1-2
CDR3aa: CASSPRTGGYTF
CDR3nt: TGTGCCAGCAGCCCCCGGACAGGAGGCTACACCTTC

abundance: .
d_gene: .
v_gene: TRBV20-1
j_gene: TRBJ2-6
CDR3aa: CSASSDRRASGANVLTF
CDR3nt: TGCAGTGCTAGTTCGGACAGGAGGGCCTCTGGGGCCAACGTCCTGACTTTC

abundance: .
d_gene: .
v_gene: TRBV6-6
j_gene: TRBJ2-7
CDR3aa: CASSLASGLDEQYF
CDR3nt: TGTGCCAGCAGTCTGGCCTCAGGGCTGGACGAGCAGTACTTC

abundance: .
d_gene: TRBD1
v_gene: TRBV4-1
j_gene: TRBJ1-5
CDR3aa: CASSLGTGVDQPQHF
CDR3nt: TGCGCCAGCAGCCTAGGGACAGGGGTCGACCAGCCCCAGCATTTT

abundance: .
d_gene: TRBD1
v_gene: TRBV24-1
j_gene: TRBJ2-1
CDR3aa: CATSDLPRDSSYNEQFF
CDR3nt: TGTGCCACCAGTGATCTACCTCGGGACAGTAGTTACAATGAGCAGTTCTTC

abundance: .
d_gene: TRBD1
v_gene: TRBV29-1
j_gene: TRBJ1-2
CDR3aa: CSVEDRDREANYGYTF
CDR3nt: TGCAGCGTTGAAGATCGTGACAGGGAAGCTAACTATGGCTACACCTTC

abundance: .
d_gene: TRBD1
v_gene: TRBV2
j_gene: TRBJ2-7
CDR3aa: CASGTGYIEQYF
CDR3nt: TGTGCCAGCGGGACAGGCTATATCGAGCAGTACTTC

abundance: .
d_gene: .
v_gene: TRBV5-4
j_gene: TRBJ1-1
CDR3aa: CASRSLGGGTEAFF
CDR3nt: TGTGCCAGCAGGTCCCTAGGGGGGGGAACTGAAGCTTTCTTT

abundance: .
d_gene: .
v_gene: TRBV7-9
j_gene: TRBJ1-4
CDR3aa: CASSLGLNEKLFF
CDR3nt: TGTGCCAGCAGCTTGGGACTTAATGAAAAACTGTTTTTT

abundance: .
d_gene: TRBD1
v_gene: TRBV5-6
j_gene: TRBJ2-7
CDR3aa: CASSFGTGVYEQYF
CDR3nt: TGTGCCAGCAGCTTCGGGACAGGGGTCTACGAGCAGTACTTC

abundance: .
d_gene: TRBD1
v_gene: TRBV5-1
j_gene: TRBJ1-1
CDR3aa: CASSLGTGVNTEAFF
CDR3nt: TGCGCCAGCAGCTTGGGTACAGGGGTGAACACTGAAGCTTTCTTT

abundance: .
d_gene: TRBD1
v_gene: TRBV19
j_gene: TRBJ1-1
CDR3aa: CASSGGQGTEAFF
CDR3nt: TGTGCCAGTAGTGGCGGACAGGGCACTGAAGCTTTCTTT

abundance: .
d_gene: TRBD2
v_gene: TRBV19
j_gene: TRBJ2-3
CDR3aa: CASSAYLGTSVSTDTQYF
CDR3nt: TGTGCCAGTAGTGCCTACCTTGGGACTAGCGTTAGCACAGATACGCAGTATTTT

abundance: .
d_gene: TRBD1
v_gene: TRBV7-2
j_gene: TRBJ1-6
CDR3aa: CASSPWTGVNSPLHF
CDR3nt: TGTGCCAGCAGCCCTTGGACAGGGGTTAATTCACCCCTCCACTTT

abundance: .
d_gene: .
v_gene: TRBV11-3
j_gene: TRBJ1-3
CDR3aa: CASSFRPGEGNTIYF
CDR3nt: TGTGCCAGCAGCTTCCGGCCAGGGGAAGGAAACACCATATATTTT

abundance: .
d_gene: TRBD2
v_gene: TRBV29-1
j_gene: TRBJ2-1
CDR3aa: CRAHSGRAGNEQFF
CDR3nt: TGCAGGGCCCACAGCGGGAGAGCGGGCAATGAGCAGTTCTTC

abundance: .
d_gene: .
v_gene: TRBV6-5
j_gene: TRBJ1-2
CDR3aa: CASSSRVPRGYTF
CDR3nt: TGTGCCAGCAGTTCCCGGGTTCCGCGGGGCTACACCTTC

abundance: .
d_gene: TRBD2
v_gene: TRBV5-1
j_gene: TRBJ2-2
CDR3aa: CASFLADSNTGELFF
CDR3nt: TGCGCCAGCTTCCTAGCGGATTCGAACACCGGGGAGCTGTTTTTT

abundance: .
d_gene: .
v_gene: TRBV27
j_gene: TRBJ2-1
CDR3aa: CASSFNGLAFSNKQFF
CDR3nt: TGTGCCAGCAGTTTTAATGGGCTAGCTTTTTCCAATAAGCAGTTCTTC